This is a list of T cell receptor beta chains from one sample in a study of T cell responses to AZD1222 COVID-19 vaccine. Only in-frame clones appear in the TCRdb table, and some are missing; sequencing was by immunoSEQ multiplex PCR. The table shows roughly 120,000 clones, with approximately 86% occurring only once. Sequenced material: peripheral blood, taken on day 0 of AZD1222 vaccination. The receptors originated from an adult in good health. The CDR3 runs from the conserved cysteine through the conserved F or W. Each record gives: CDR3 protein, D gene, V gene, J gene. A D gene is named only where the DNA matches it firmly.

CDR3: CASSDGTRTGNTIYF; D: .; V: TRBV6-4; J: TRBJ1-3
CDR3: CASSGRSAVTEAFF; D: .; V: TRBV2; J: TRBJ1-1
CDR3: CASSSDRGEEKLFF; D: TRBD1; V: TRBV28; J: TRBJ1-4
CDR3: CASSEGAGGGYTF; D: .; V: TRBV2; J: TRBJ1-2
CDR3: CAISEGRYDIYGYTF; D: .; V: TRBV10-3; J: TRBJ1-2
CDR3: CSVEDLPLGRNRESSYNSPLHF; D: .; V: TRBV29-1; J: TRBJ1-6
CDR3: CASSLLGAASSYNEQFF; D: .; V: TRBV7-2; J: TRBJ2-1
CDR3: CASRWGGQSGELFF; D: TRBD2; V: TRBV27; J: TRBJ2-2
CDR3: CASRSTGGGNTEAFF; D: TRBD1; V: TRBV3-1/TRBV3-2; J: TRBJ1-1
CDR3: CASRGGTSRSYSPLHF; D: .; V: TRBV2; J: TRBJ1-6
CDR3: CASSPYRAYNEQFF; D: .; V: TRBV18; J: TRBJ2-1
CDR3: CASRRYSGANVLTF; D: .; V: TRBV6-2/TRBV6-3; J: TRBJ2-6
CDR3: CSASSTPWGTGEKLFF; D: .; V: TRBV20-1; J: TRBJ1-4
CDR3: CASSFLKGAGGELFF; D: TRBD1; V: TRBV28; J: TRBJ2-2
CDR3: CASRGAGRNSPLHF; D: .; V: TRBV2; J: TRBJ1-6
CDR3: CASSFTTIYNSPLHF; D: .; V: TRBV5-6; J: TRBJ1-6
CDR3: CASSVTGGYNEQFF; D: TRBD1; V: TRBV10-2; J: TRBJ2-1
CDR3: CASSQGDRVAGELFF; D: .; V: TRBV4-1; J: TRBJ2-2
CDR3: CASREMSSYNEQFF; D: .; V: TRBV9; J: TRBJ2-1
CDR3: CASNRGPYFEQYF; D: .; V: TRBV11-3; J: TRBJ2-7
CDR3: CASSPDTYNEQFF; D: .; V: TRBV7-2; J: TRBJ2-1
CDR3: CASTYSGVDTQYF; D: .; V: TRBV28; J: TRBJ2-3
CDR3: CASSPWSRDEQYF; D: .; V: TRBV18; J: TRBJ2-7
CDR3: CASSSLALQETQYF; D: .; V: TRBV11-2; J: TRBJ2-5
CDR3: CASSLRFGTLQDGYTF; D: .; V: TRBV5-6; J: TRBJ1-2
CDR3: CASRHGGPDEQYF; D: .; V: TRBV11-2; J: TRBJ2-7
CDR3: CASRFGGAEAFF; D: .; V: TRBV5-6; J: TRBJ1-1
CDR3: CASSWARDRATGELFF; D: TRBD1; V: TRBV11-3; J: TRBJ2-2
CDR3: CASSSQTNSPLHF; D: .; V: TRBV5-6; J: TRBJ1-6
CDR3: CASSLVAPNQPQHF; D: .; V: TRBV5-8; J: TRBJ1-5
CDR3: CASSPRSGRAEAFF; D: .; V: TRBV9; J: TRBJ1-1
CDR3: CASSYRGRDGYTF; D: TRBD1; V: TRBV6-5; J: TRBJ1-2
CDR3: CASSPDGQTAGYTF; D: .; V: TRBV19; J: TRBJ1-2
CDR3: CASSQIQGPGDTDTQYF; D: TRBD1; V: TRBV4-3; J: TRBJ2-3
CDR3: CASCLYRDSGYEQYF; D: .; V: TRBV2; J: TRBJ2-7
CDR3: CASSEVGTGNRYEQYF; D: TRBD1; V: TRBV6-4; J: TRBJ2-7
CDR3: CACPEMAGYGYTF; D: .; V: TRBV30; J: TRBJ1-2
CDR3: CASSPRGTSGSNTGELFF; D: TRBD2; V: TRBV18; J: TRBJ2-2
CDR3: CASSVAAGATNEKLFF; D: .; V: TRBV9; J: TRBJ1-4
CDR3: CASVSARAAYGYTF; D: .; V: TRBV21-1; J: TRBJ1-2
CDR3: CASSSEGPGQPQHF; D: .; V: TRBV7-2; J: TRBJ1-5
CDR3: CASSFEQLHSPLHF; D: .; V: TRBV28; J: TRBJ1-6
CDR3: CASRGGSTDTQYF; D: .; V: TRBV3-1/TRBV3-2; J: TRBJ2-3
CDR3: CASSEFGADSPLHF; D: .; V: TRBV2; J: TRBJ1-6
CDR3: CAWSVGLGVAQYF; D: .; V: TRBV30; J: TRBJ2-7
CDR3: CASSIPPADTQYF; D: .; V: TRBV19; J: TRBJ2-3
CDR3: CASSQGGAGGGREQYF; D: .; V: TRBV3-1/TRBV3-2; J: TRBJ2-7
CDR3: CASSYLTGGSNQPQHF; D: TRBD1; V: TRBV5-8; J: TRBJ1-5
CDR3: CASSPGQTAGNTIYF; D: .; V: TRBV28; J: TRBJ1-3
CDR3: CASSFIWSGEQFF; D: .; V: TRBV11-3; J: TRBJ2-1
CDR3: CASSPNRDIHYEQYF; D: .; V: TRBV6-2/TRBV6-3; J: TRBJ2-7
CDR3: CASSNTPGLEPQHF; D: .; V: TRBV7-8; J: TRBJ1-5
CDR3: CASSFGITEAFF; D: .; V: TRBV11-2; J: TRBJ1-1
CDR3: CASSPGGDRIAPLHF; D: TRBD1; V: TRBV9; J: TRBJ1-6
CDR3: CASSLVGGRVTEAFF; D: .; V: TRBV5-1; J: TRBJ1-1
CDR3: CASSAGAHQPQHF; D: .; V: TRBV2; J: TRBJ1-5
CDR3: CASSYPSPLHF; D: .; V: TRBV6-2/TRBV6-3; J: TRBJ1-6